These T cell receptor beta chains were read from a single sample in a study of spatial heterogeneity in lung cancer. In TCRdb, the 5' RACE reads were re-called with MiXCR into one record per CDR3 protein. The sample has about 50,000 distinct CDR3 sequences; around 7.6% are singletons. The sample was PBMCs, taken at surgery. These receptor sequences come from a female donor with early-stage non-small cell lung cancer. The CDR3 runs from the conserved cysteine through the conserved F or W. The D gene is left open where the match is weak. Size values are once, few and many counts, or a class for expanded clones, and some rows have none.

size: NA; V: TRBV4-2; J: TRBJ1-5; D: NA; CDR3: CASSQDRGLGSWPQHF; DNA: TGTGCCAGCAGCCAAGATCGGGGTCTCGGATCGTGGCCCCAGCATTTT
size: many; V: TRBV29-1; J: TRBJ1-2; D: NA; CDR3: CSVEHSDYGYTF; DNA: TGCAGCGTTGAGCACAGCGACTATGGCTACACCTTC
size: few; V: TRBV7-3; J: TRBJ2-6; D: TRBD1; CDR3: CASSLTGGQGRNVLTF; DNA: TGTGCCAGCAGCTTAACGGGGGGACAGGGGAGGAACGTCCTGACTTTC
size: few; V: TRBV12-3/TRBV12-4; J: TRBJ1-3; D: TRBD1; CDR3: CASRGQGVRLGWRNTIYF; DNA: TGTGCCAGCAGAGGACAGGGGGTAAGGTTGGGATGGAGAAACACCATATATTTT
size: few; V: TRBV12-3/TRBV12-4; J: TRBJ1-1; D: NA; CDR3: CASTPRPGATEAFF; DNA: TGTGCCAGCACCCCCCGGCCAGGAGCCACTGAAGCTTTCTTT
size: few; V: TRBV20-1; J: TRBJ1-1; D: NA; CDR3: CSARVGVRHNEAFF; DNA: TGCAGTGCTAGAGTGGGGGTCCGACATAATGAAGCTTTCTTT
size: many; V: TRBV25-1; J: TRBJ2-7; D: TRBD1; CDR3: CASSDHRGYRDEQYF; DNA: TGTGCCAGCAGTGACCACAGGGGGTATAGAGACGAGCAGTACTTC
size: NA; V: TRBV7-2; J: TRBJ2-7; D: NA; CDR3: CASSLTSGSLLYEQYF; DNA: TGTGCCAGCAGCCTAACATCTGGTTCCCTCCTTTACGAGCAGTACTTC
size: many; V: TRBV12-3/TRBV12-4; J: TRBJ1-4; D: NA; CDR3: CASRTRLGEKLFF; DNA: TGTGCCAGCAGGACCCGACTCGGGGAAAAACTGTTTTTT
size: many; V: TRBV7-9; J: TRBJ1-1; D: NA; CDR3: CASSSGQFNTEAFF; DNA: TGTGCCAGCAGCTCCGGACAATTTAACACTGAAGCTTTCTTT
size: many; V: TRBV24-1; J: TRBJ2-1; D: TRBD2; CDR3: CATSDPSGGADEQFF; DNA: TGTGCCACCAGTGATCCTAGCGGGGGGGCCGATGAGCAGTTCTTC
size: NA; V: TRBV5-1; J: TRBJ2-3; D: NA; CDR3: CASSPRGEDGTDTQYF; DNA: TGCGCCAGCAGCCCCAGAGGCGAGGATGGGACAGATACGCAGTATTTT
size: medium-sized; V: TRBV29-1; J: TRBJ1-1; D: NA; CDR3: CSVEGPTYTEAFF; DNA: TGCAGCGTTGAAGGGCCGACATACACTGAAGCTTTCTTT
size: NA; V: TRBV20-1; J: TRBJ1-2; D: NA; CDR3: CSANPAMGANYGYTF; DNA: TGCAGTGCTAACCCCGCCATGGGGGCTAACTATGGCTACACCTTC
size: few; V: TRBV5-1; J: TRBJ1-1; D: NA; CDR3: CASSWTVNTEAFF; DNA: TGCGCCAGCAGCTGGACGGTGAACACTGAAGCTTTCTTT
size: many; V: TRBV4-1; J: TRBJ2-3; D: NA; CDR3: CASSQVARPTDTQYF; DNA: TGCGCCAGCAGCCAAGTGGCCCGACCCACAGATACGCAGTATTTT
size: NA; V: TRBV7-9; J: TRBJ2-7; D: TRBD2; CDR3: CASSPRRSSSGGGREYEQYF; DNA: TGTGCCAGCAGCCCCCGCCGCAGTTCTAGCGGGGGTGGACGTGAATACGAGCAGTACTTC
size: few; V: TRBV20-1; J: TRBJ2-7; D: NA; CDR3: CSAVNPLGGTYEQYF; DNA: TGCAGTGCCGTGAACCCCCTAGGGGGAACCTACGAGCAGTACTTC
size: many; V: TRBV20-1; J: TRBJ2-3; D: TRBD2; CDR3: CSATSGGAADTQYF; DNA: TGCAGTGCAACTAGCGGGGGGGCCGCAGATACGCAGTATTTT
size: once; V: TRBV7-6; J: TRBJ1-5; D: TRBD1; CDR3: CASSTRQGQPQHF; DNA: TGTGCCAGCAGCACGCGACAGGGTCAGCCCCAGCATTTT
size: few; V: TRBV6-2/TRBV6-3; J: TRBJ2-1; D: NA; CDR3: CASSYSLTGDNEQFF; DNA: TGTGCCAGCAGTTACTCGTTGACGGGGGACAATGAGCAGTTCTTC
size: many; V: TRBV7-9; J: TRBJ1-2; D: NA; CDR3: CASSPTLNYGYTF; DNA: TGTGCCAGCAGCCCTACACTTAACTATGGCTACACCTTC
size: many; V: TRBV7-6; J: TRBJ2-6; D: NA; CDR3: CASSYSIPFGANVLTF; DNA: TGTGCCAGCAGCTATAGTATCCCGTTCGGGGCCAACGTCCTGACTTTC
size: NA; V: TRBV30; J: TRBJ2-5; D: NA; CDR3: CAWRGGAAPTQYF; DNA: TGTGCCTGGAGGGGGGGAGCAGCCCCGACCCAGTACTTC
size: NA; V: TRBV2; J: TRBJ2-2; D: TRBD2; CDR3: CASSSGTSEATGELFF; DNA: TGTGCCAGCAGCTCCGGGACTAGCGAAGCCACCGGGGAGCTGTTTTTT
size: few; V: TRBV5-6; J: TRBJ1-5; D: TRBD1; CDR3: CASSSLNRGPQHF; DNA: TGTGCCAGCAGCTCATTAAACAGGGGGCCCCAGCATTTT
size: NA; V: TRBV20-1; J: TRBJ2-3; D: TRBD2; CDR3: CSAREGLAFTDTQYF; DNA: TGCAGTGCTAGAGAGGGACTAGCCTTCACAGATACGCAGTATTTT
size: many; V: TRBV5-1; J: TRBJ1-1; D: NA; CDR3: CASSLGMRPAEAFF; DNA: TGCGCCAGCAGCTTGGGGATGCGGCCAGCTGAAGCTTTCTTT
size: few; V: TRBV7-6; J: TRBJ2-7; D: NA; CDR3: CASSLSGTGEQYF; DNA: TGTGCCAGCAGCTTATCAGGGACGGGCGAGCAGTACTTC
size: few; V: TRBV3-1; J: TRBJ2-7; D: NA; CDR3: CASSQGTAAYEQYF; DNA: TGTGCCAGCAGCCAGGGGACGGCAGCCTACGAGCAGTACTTC
size: many; V: TRBV9; J: TRBJ2-7; D: NA; CDR3: CASSVQDRDEQYF; DNA: TGTGCCAGCAGCGTACAGGACAGAGACGAGCAGTACTTC